The TCR beta chain described here comes from a study of T cell responses to AZD1222 COVID-19 vaccine. Study-level points and caveats: At baseline, just a handful of AZD1222 recipients tested seropositive. Increases in Spike-specific TCR breadth and depth were seen after two AZD1222 doses.

The table lists this clone with a few counts. Its target is not known. The table came from immunoSEQ multiplex PCR; TCRdb's copy has only in-frame clones and leaves some out. This sample has 150,000 or so clones, with roughly 94% found just once. This CDR3 region has 12 residues. The germline V gene has CDR1 MNHEY and CDR2 SMNVEV (reference sequence). With 2 bases removed from V and 6 bases from J, the gap between germline ends came to 7 bases. Here the sequenced sample was peripheral blood, taken 28 days after the second AZD1222 dose. This sequence joins TRBV27 and TRBJ1-2; D gene uncertain. This receptor was taken from an adult who received the AZD1222 COVID-19 vaccine. As DNA, the CDR3 is TGTGCCAGCAGTTTAGAGGGAAATGGCTACACCTTC. Translated, it gives CASSLEGNGYTF.